The subject of this entry is one T cell receptor beta chain. Its antigen remains unidentified. This entry belongs to a study of OX40 agonist ivuxolimab in advanced cancers. Some clones are missing from TCRdb's copy, which holds only in-frame ones; the method was immunoSEQ multiplex PCR. In the table there are about 69,000 clones, around 83% of which are singletons. The V end was cut by 5 bases, the J end by 1 base, with 11 bases between. This CDR3 comprises 14 residues. Germline loops: CDR1 KGHSH, CDR2 LQKENI. Study conclusions and caveats: Dose levels from 0.1 to 3.0 mg/kg saw CD4+ and CD8+ blood T cells expand clonally by week 6. A proportion of nonresponders additionally exhibited low normalized T-cell clonal expansion.

This sequence joins TRBV18 and TRBJ1-1, with D possibly TRBD1 on 6 matching bases. Sequences were derived from CD4+ or CD8+ T cells sorted from blood, sampled in a trial of the OX40 agonist ivuxolimab. The receptor's source is an adult with an advanced solid tumor such as melanoma, head and neck, liver or kidney cancer. The CDR3 coding sequence is TGTGCCAGCTCAAGGGGGGGGCCGAACACTGAAGCTTTCTTT. As protein: CASSRGGPNTEAFF.